This T cell receptor beta chain was identified during a study of OX40 agonist ivuxolimab in advanced cancers. As for the study in general: Across the patients, intravenous ivuxolimab was delivered every 2 weeks at 0.01 to 10 mg/kg. At 75% to 90% male, the cohort had a mean age of around 56 years, ranging from about 20 to 90.

In regard to this clone: Its antigen is currently unknown.

Broader study findings: Individuals who were partial responders at 0.1-3.0 mg/kg had clonal expansion that ranked among the lowest.

Trimming shortened V by 3 bases and J by 3 bases, and 8 bases separated the two germline ends. Germline V gene sequence: CDR1 SGHAT, CDR2 FQNNGV. CDR3 length equals 13 residues. Some clones are missing from TCRdb's copy, which holds only in-frame ones; the method was immunoSEQ multiplex PCR. The sample lists over 80,000 clones, over 80% occurring once. The J gene is TRBJ1-1, the V gene TRBV11-2; D is ambiguous. The TCR sequence derives from an adult with an advanced solid tumor such as melanoma, head and neck, liver or kidney cancer. Sequenced here: CD4+ or CD8+ T cells sorted from blood, sampled in a trial of the OX40 agonist ivuxolimab. The CDR3 DNA follows: TGTGCCAGCAGCTTTGCCGCGGACACTGAAGCTTTCTTT. Translated: CASSFAADTEAFF.